This T cell receptor (beta chain) was profiled in a study of OX40 agonist ivuxolimab in advanced cancers. V lost 2 bases to trimming and J lost 5 bases; unmatched junction nucleotides: 4. Germline lookup yields CDR1 SEHNR and CDR2 FQNEAQ (reference sequence). The CDR3 runs 15 residues. Clones were sequenced by immunoSEQ multiplex PCR, and TCRdb holds only the in-frame ones, with some missing. The sample lists about 46,000 clones; more than 85% were seen once. This TCR derives from an adult with an advanced solid tumor such as melanoma, head and neck, liver or kidney cancer. The rearrangement links TRBV7-9 to TRBJ1-5, with 9 bases lining up with TRBD1. The sample here was CD4+ or CD8+ T cells sorted from blood, taken in a trial of the OX40 agonist ivuxolimab. Written as DNA, the CDR3 is TGTGCCAGCAGCTTACCCGGGACAGGGCATCAGCCCCAGCATTTT. Its translation is CASSLPGTGHQPQHF. Drawing the rest from reference TRBV7-9 and TRBJ1-5, the complete variable domain is DTGVSQNPRHKITKRGQNVTFRCDPISEHNRLYWYRQTLGQGPEFLTYFQNEAQLEKSRLLSDRFSAERPKGSFSTLEIQRTEQGDSAMYLCASSLPGTGHQPQHFGDGTRLSIL.